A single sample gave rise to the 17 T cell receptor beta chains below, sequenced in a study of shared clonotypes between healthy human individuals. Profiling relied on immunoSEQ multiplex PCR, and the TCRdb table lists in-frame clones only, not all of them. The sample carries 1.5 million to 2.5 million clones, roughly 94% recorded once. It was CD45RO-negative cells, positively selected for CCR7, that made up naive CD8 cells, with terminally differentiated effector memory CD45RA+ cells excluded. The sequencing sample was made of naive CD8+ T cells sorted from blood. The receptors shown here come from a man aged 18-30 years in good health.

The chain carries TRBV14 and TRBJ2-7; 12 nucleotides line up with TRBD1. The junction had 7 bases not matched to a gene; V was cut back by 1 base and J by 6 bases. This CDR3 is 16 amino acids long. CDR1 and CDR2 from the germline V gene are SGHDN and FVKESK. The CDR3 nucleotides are TGTGCCAGCAGCCAAGCCCGGGACAGGGGGCGAGGCGAGCAGTACTTC. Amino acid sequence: CASSQARDRGRGEQYF.

DNA for the CDR3: TGTGCGGGGGAAGCGGGAGTTACCTACAATGAGCAGTTCTTC. This sequence encodes CAGEAGVTYNEQFF. V usage is TRBV30 and J usage is TRBJ2-1, with TRBD2 matching over 8 bases. Germline V gene data show CDR1 as GTSNPN and CDR2 as SVGIG (reference sequence). The CDR3 totals 14 residues.

CDR3 protein: CAISESTAGGSTDTQYF. DNA of the CDR3: TGTGCCATCAGTGAGTCGACGGCGGGAGGGAGCACAGATACGCAGTATTTT. The V call is TRBV10-3, the J call TRBJ2-3; 9 nucleotides agree with TRBD2. The germline CDR1 and CDR2 sequences are ENHRY and SYGVKD. Trimming cost V 0 bases and J 0 bases; bases outside gene matches: 4. The length of the CDR3 is 17 residues.

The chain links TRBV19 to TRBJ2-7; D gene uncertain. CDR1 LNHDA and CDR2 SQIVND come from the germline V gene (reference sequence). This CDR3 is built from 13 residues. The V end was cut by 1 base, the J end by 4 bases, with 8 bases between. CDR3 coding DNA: TGTGCCAGTAGTATAGCACCGATTTACGAGCAGTACTTC. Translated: CASSIAPIYEQYF.

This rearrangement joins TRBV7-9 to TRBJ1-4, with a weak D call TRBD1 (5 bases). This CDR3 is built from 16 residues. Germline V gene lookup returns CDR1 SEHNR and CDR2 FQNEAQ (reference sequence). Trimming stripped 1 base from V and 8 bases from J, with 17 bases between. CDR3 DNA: TGTGCCAGCAGCTTAGGGGCCGGGACTAGAAGAGAAAAACTGTTTTTT. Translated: CASSLGAGTRREKLFF. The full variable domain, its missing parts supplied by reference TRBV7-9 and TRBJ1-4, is DTGVSQNPRHKITKRGQNVTFRCDPISEHNRLYWYRQTLGQGPEFLTYFQNEAQLEKSRLLSDRFSAERPKGSFSTLEIQRTEQGDSAMYLCASSLGAGTRREKLFFGSGTQLSVL.

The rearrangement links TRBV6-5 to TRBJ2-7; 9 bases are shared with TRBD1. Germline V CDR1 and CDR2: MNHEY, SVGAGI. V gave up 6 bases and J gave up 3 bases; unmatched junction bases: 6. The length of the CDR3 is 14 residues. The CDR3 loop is CASSPGQGYYEQYF. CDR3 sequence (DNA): TGTGCCAGCAGCCCGGGACAGGGATACTACGAGCAGTACTTC.

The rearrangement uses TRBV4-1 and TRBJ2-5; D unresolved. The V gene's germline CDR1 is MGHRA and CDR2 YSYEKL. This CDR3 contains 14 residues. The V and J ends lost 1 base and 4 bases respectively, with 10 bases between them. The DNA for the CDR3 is TGCGCCAGCAGCCAAGGGAATATATTAGAGACCCAGTACTTC. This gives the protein CASSQGNILETQYF.

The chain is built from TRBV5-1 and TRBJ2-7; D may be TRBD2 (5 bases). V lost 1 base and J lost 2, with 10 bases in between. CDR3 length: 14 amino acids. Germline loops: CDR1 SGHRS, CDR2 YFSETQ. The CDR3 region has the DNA TGCGCCAGCAGCTTGCGACGGGATACCTACGAGCAGTACTTC. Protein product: CASSLRRDTYEQYF.

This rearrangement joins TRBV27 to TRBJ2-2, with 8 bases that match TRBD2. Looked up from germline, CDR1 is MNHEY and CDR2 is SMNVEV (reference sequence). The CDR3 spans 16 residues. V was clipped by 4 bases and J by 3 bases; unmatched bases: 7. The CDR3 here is CASSSSSGSDTGELFF. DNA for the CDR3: TGTGCCAGCAGTTCGAGCAGCGGGAGTGACACCGGGGAGCTGTTTTTT.

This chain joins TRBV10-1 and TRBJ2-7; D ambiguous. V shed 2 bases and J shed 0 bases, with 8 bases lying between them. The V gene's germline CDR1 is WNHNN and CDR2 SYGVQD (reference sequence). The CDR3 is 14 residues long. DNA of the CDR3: TGCGCCAGCAGTGAGACCGAGAGCTCCTACGAGCAGTACTTC. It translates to CASSETESSYEQYF.

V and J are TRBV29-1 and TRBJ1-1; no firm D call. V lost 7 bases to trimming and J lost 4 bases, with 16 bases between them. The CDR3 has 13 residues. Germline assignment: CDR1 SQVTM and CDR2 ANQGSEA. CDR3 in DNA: TGCAGCGGTGAGGGCCCATGGGGCACTGAAGCTTTCTTT. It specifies CSGEGPWGTEAFF.

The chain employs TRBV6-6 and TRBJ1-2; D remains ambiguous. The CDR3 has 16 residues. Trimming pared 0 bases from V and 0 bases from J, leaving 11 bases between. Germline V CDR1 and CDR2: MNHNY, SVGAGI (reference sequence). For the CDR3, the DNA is TGTGCCAGCAGTTACTCGGTAGGGAAGGCTAACTATGGCTACACCTTC. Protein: CASSYSVGKANYGYTF.

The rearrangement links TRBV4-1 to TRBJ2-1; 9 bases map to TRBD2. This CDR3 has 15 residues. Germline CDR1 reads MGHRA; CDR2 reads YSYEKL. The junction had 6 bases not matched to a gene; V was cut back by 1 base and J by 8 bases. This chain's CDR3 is CASSQGTSVGDEQFF. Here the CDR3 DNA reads TGCGCCAGCAGCCAAGGGACTAGCGTCGGCGATGAGCAGTTCTTC.

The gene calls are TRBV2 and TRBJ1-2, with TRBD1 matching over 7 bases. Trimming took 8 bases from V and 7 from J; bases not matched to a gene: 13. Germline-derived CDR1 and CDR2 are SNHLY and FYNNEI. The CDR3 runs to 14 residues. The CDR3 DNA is TGTGCCAGCCTTATTTTAACAGGGGCGCGTGGCTACACCTTC. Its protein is CASLILTGARGYTF.

CDR3 nucleotides: TGTGCCAGCAGCTTTATTAATCGGCGAACCACAGATACGCAGTATTTT. Translation gives CASSFINRRTTDTQYF. V gene TRBV7-2 combines with J gene TRBJ2-3; D ambiguous. CDR1 is SGHTA, CDR2 FQGNSA, per germline. The V end lost 3 bases, the J end lost 2 bases, and 15 bases lay between the germline ends. CDR3 length equals 16 residues.

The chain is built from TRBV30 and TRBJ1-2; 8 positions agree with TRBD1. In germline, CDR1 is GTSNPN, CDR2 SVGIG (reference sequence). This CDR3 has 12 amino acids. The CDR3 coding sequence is TGTGCTACGGACAGGGAGGACTATGGCTACACCTTC. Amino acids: CATDREDYGYTF. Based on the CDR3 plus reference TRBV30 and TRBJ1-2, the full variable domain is SQTIHQWPATLVQPVGSPLSLECTVEGTSNPNLYWYRQAAGRGLQLLFYSVGIGQISSEVPQNLSASRPQDRQFILSSKKLLLSDSGFYLCATDREDYGYTFGSGTRLTVV.

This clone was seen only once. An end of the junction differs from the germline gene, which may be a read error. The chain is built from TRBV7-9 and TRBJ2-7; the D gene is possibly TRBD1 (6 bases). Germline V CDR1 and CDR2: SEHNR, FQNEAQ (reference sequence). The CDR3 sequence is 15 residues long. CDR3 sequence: CASSIAGTPGREQYF. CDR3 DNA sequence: TGTGCCAGCAGCATAGCCGGGACACCCGGGCGCGAGCAGTACTTC.